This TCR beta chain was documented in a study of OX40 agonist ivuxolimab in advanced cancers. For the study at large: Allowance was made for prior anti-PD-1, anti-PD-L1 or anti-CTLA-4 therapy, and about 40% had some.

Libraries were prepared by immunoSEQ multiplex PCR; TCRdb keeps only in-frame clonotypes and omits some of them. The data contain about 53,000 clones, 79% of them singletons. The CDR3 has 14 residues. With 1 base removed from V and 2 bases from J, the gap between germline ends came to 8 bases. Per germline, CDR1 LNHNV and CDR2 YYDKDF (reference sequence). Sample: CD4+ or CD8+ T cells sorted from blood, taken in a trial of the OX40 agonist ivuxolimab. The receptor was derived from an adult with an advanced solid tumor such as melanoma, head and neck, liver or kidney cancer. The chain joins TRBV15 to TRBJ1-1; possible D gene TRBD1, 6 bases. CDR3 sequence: CATSRVGGNTEAFF. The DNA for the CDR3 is TGTGCCACCAGCAGAGTAGGGGGAAACACTGAAGCTTTCTTT.